This is a list of T cell receptor beta chains from one sample in a study of OX40 agonist ivuxolimab in advanced cancers. Only in-frame clones appear in the TCRdb table, and some are missing; sequencing was by immunoSEQ multiplex PCR. The data contain 35,000 to 40,000 clones, roughly four fifths of them seen just once; the ten biggest clones take up about 2%. The sequencing here drew on CD4+ or CD8+ T cells sorted from blood, taken in a trial of the OX40 agonist ivuxolimab. The receptors derive from an adult with an advanced solid tumor such as melanoma, head and neck, liver or kidney cancer. Both conserved end residues are part of each CDR3. The D gene is left open where the match is weak. The size field is filled for only some rows; it gives once, few, many or a size class.

D,size,J,V,CDR3,DNA
NA,NA,TRBJ2-7,TRBV9,CASSVSTLPSYEQYF,TGTGCCAGCAGCGTGTCTACTCTGCCCTCCTACGAGCAGTACTTC
TRBD1,NA,TRBJ2-5,TRBV25-1,CASDPDRGNPETQYF,TGTGCCAGCGATCCTGACAGGGGGAATCCGGAGACCCAGTACTTC
NA,NA,TRBJ1-2,TRBV6-6,CASQTGNYGYTF,TGTGCCAGCCAGACCGGGAACTATGGCTACACCTTC
NA,NA,TRBJ2-3,TRBV4-2,CASSQEEKGDTQYF,TGTGCCAGCAGCCAAGAAGAGAAGGGAGATACGCAGTATTTT
NA,NA,TRBJ2-3,TRBV5-4,CASSLDRITDTQYF,TGTGCCAGCAGCCTAGACAGGATCACAGATACGCAGTATTTT
TRBD2,NA,TRBJ2-2,TRBV30,CAWNLGLGDTGELFF,TGTGCCTGGAACTTAGGACTAGGAGACACCGGGGAGCTGTTTTTT
NA,NA,TRBJ1-4,TRBV5-1,CASSFAGTTNEKLFF,TGCGCCAGCAGCTTCGCGGGGACAACTAATGAAAAACTGTTTTTT
NA,NA,TRBJ1-1,TRBV25-1,CASSELGGPAFF,TGTGCCAGCAGTGAACTTGGGGGTCCCGCTTTCTTT
TRBD2,NA,TRBJ2-3,TRBV5-1,CASSPAGGSYTDTQYF,TGCGCCAGCAGCCCAGCGGGGGGATCTTACACAGATACGCAGTATTTT
NA,NA,TRBJ2-1,TRBV5-4,CASSEGGLSYNEQFF,TGTGCCAGCAGCGAGGGGGGGTTATCCTACAATGAGCAGTTCTTC
TRBD2,NA,TRBJ2-3,TRBV11-3,CASSIGLAVSTDTQYF,TGTGCCAGCAGCATAGGACTAGCGGTTAGCACAGATACGCAGTATTTT
NA,NA,TRBJ2-5,TRBV5-4,CASSLNRETQYF,TGTGCCAGCAGCTTAAACCGGGAGACCCAGTACTTC
NA,NA,TRBJ2-5,TRBV7-6,CASSLGGGLKTQYF,TGTGCCAGCAGCTTGGGAGGAGGGCTAAAGACCCAGTACTTC
NA,NA,TRBJ2-3,TRBV5-8,CASKLGSASTSTDTQYF,TGTGCCAGCAAGCTCGGCTCGGCCAGCACTAGCACAGATACGCAGTATTTT
NA,NA,TRBJ2-1,TRBV7-3,CASSLTAVYNEQFF,TGTGCCAGCAGCTTAACAGCGGTTTACAATGAGCAGTTCTTC
TRBD1,NA,TRBJ2-7,TRBV6-6,CASRPGQGASYEQYF,TGTGCCAGCAGACCTGGACAGGGGGCGTCCTACGAGCAGTACTTC
NA,NA,TRBJ2-7,TRBV21-1,CASRDLTEQYF,TGTGCCAGCAGGGACTTAACCGAGCAGTACTTC
NA,NA,TRBJ1-2,TRBV6-6,CASSLDPNYGYTF,TGTGCCAGCAGTTTGGACCCTAACTATGGCTACACCTTC
TRBD2,NA,TRBJ2-7,TRBV5-4,CASSLGLAGAEQYF,TGTGCCAGCAGCTTGGGACTAGCGGGTGCCGAGCAGTACTTC
TRBD2,once,TRBJ2-1,TRBV18,CASSPPRLAGGHPNEQFF,TGTGCCAGCTCACCACCGAGGCTAGCGGGGGGGCACCCCAATGAGCAGTTCTTC
TRBD2,NA,TRBJ2-1,TRBV19,CATLRTSGVEQFF,TGTGCCACTCTCCGGACTAGCGGGGTGGAGCAGTTCTTC
NA,NA,TRBJ2-1,TRBV2,CASSEAGALNNEQFF,TGTGCCAGCAGTGAAGCGGGGGCCTTGAACAATGAGCAGTTCTTC
TRBD1,NA,TRBJ1-5,TRBV20-1,CSARGQGPQHF,TGCAGTGCTAGGGGACAGGGACCCCAGCATTTT
NA,NA,TRBJ2-1,TRBV18,CASSPSKDNEQFF,TGTGCCAGCTCACCCTCAAAAGACAATGAGCAGTTCTTC
TRBD2,NA,TRBJ2-2,TRBV15,CATSRDRLAGAGELFF,TGTGCCACCAGCAGAGATAGGCTAGCGGGAGCCGGGGAGCTGTTTTTT
NA,NA,TRBJ1-2,TRBV28,CASSLPGGRPYGYTF,TGTGCCAGCAGTCTCCCGGGGGGGCGACCCTATGGCTACACCTTC
NA,few,TRBJ1-3,TRBV28,CASSWGSGNTIYF,TGTGCCAGCAGTTGGGGCTCTGGAAACACCATATATTTT
NA,NA,TRBJ1-4,TRBV19,CASSQAGGTNEKLFF,TGTGCCAGTAGCCAGGCGGGGGGCACTAATGAAAAACTGTTTTTT
NA,NA,TRBJ1-2,TRBV6-5,CASSLTGPEIGYTF,TGTGCCAGCAGTTTGACGGGCCCCGAGATTGGCTACACCTTC
NA,NA,TRBJ2-5,TRBV11-2,CASSLVTNPETQYF,TGTGCCAGCAGCTTAGTGACAAACCCAGAGACCCAGTACTTC
NA,NA,TRBJ2-2,TRBV19,CASSMGAGANTGELFF,TGTGCCAGTAGTATGGGGGCAGGCGCGAACACCGGGGAGCTGTTTTTT
TRBD2,NA,TRBJ2-1,TRBV6-5,CASSYSTSGMNNEQFF,TGTGCCAGCAGTTACTCCACTAGCGGGATGAACAATGAGCAGTTCTTC
NA,NA,TRBJ1-2,TRBV28,CASSLPGGASWFGYTF,TGTGCCAGCAGTTTGCCGGGGGGCGCATCCTGGTTTGGCTACACCTTC
NA,NA,TRBJ1-4,TRBV5-4,CASSTSGGQNEKLFF,TGTGCCAGCAGCACCTCCGGAGGTCAGAATGAAAAACTGTTTTTT
NA,NA,TRBJ1-1,TRBV2,CASSWTANTEAFF,TGTGCCAGCAGTTGGACAGCGAACACTGAAGCTTTCTTT
TRBD1,NA,TRBJ1-4,TRBV7-8,CASSPSRSVSADRKSKLFF,TGTGCCAGCAGCCCATCCCGTAGTGTATCTGCGGACAGGAAAAGTAAACTGTTTTTT
NA,NA,TRBJ2-7,TRBV28,CASSLVQTYEQYF,TGTGCCAGCAGTTTAGTGCAGACCTACGAGCAGTACTTC
NA,NA,TRBJ1-4,TRBV29-1,CSVVGAVDRTNEKLFF,TGCAGCGTTGTAGGGGCTGTGGACCGAACTAATGAAAAACTGTTTTTT
TRBD1,NA,TRBJ2-7,TRBV5-1,CASSPGTVRGLQYF,TGCGCCAGCAGCCCCGGGACAGTGAGGGGTCTGCAGTACTTC
NA,NA,TRBJ2-2,TRBV4-2,CASSQDWGMSGELFF,TGTGCCAGCAGCCAAGATTGGGGGATGTCCGGGGAGCTGTTTTTT
TRBD2,NA,TRBJ2-1,TRBV10-2,CASSEPTSGGASYNEQFF,TGCGCCAGCAGTGAGCCAACTAGCGGGGGGGCCTCCTACAATGAGCAGTTCTTC
TRBD1,NA,TRBJ2-3,TRBV29-1,CSVVRQGGTDTQYF,TGCAGCGTTGTAAGACAGGGGGGCACAGATACGCAGTATTTT
TRBD2,NA,TRBJ2-3,TRBV5-1,CASSVWTSGVGVDTQYF,TGCGCCAGCAGCGTGTGGACTAGCGGGGTCGGGGTAGATACGCAGTATTTT
NA,NA,TRBJ1-2,TRBV28,CASSLPGAGGYTF,TGTGCCAGCAGTTTACCCGGGGCCGGCGGCTACACCTTC
NA,once,TRBJ2-5,TRBV7-8,CASSTAQRTEIFRQETQYF,TGTGCCAGCAGCACAGCCCAGCGGACAGAAATATTCCGTCAAGAGACCCAGTACTTC
NA,NA,TRBJ2-3,TRBV7-6,CASSYGPSGTSTDTQYF,TGTGCCAGCAGCTACGGACCCAGCGGAACCAGCACAGATACGCAGTATTTT
NA,NA,TRBJ2-2,TRBV19,CASRQRTGELFF,TGTGCCAGCAGACAAAGGACCGGGGAGCTGTTTTTT
NA,once,TRBJ2-1,TRBV5-1,CASSTDVGLYNEQFF,TGCGCCAGCAGCACGGATGTGGGGCTCTACAATGAGCAGTTCTTC